This TCR beta chain was captured in a study of shared clonotypes between healthy human individuals. Study-level results: Estimated richness values were generally larger in naive subsets than in memory subsets.

Concerning this clone itself: Its target is unknown.

The authors loaded approximately 220 ng DNA, tens of thousands of T cell genomes, into sorted-subset replicate PCRs. This table comes from immunoSEQ multiplex PCR, and its TCRdb copy is limited to in-frame clones, with some not included. The sample has about 1.1 million clones, approximately 80% seen once; the top ten hold about 0.52%. The germline V and J ends were trimmed by 6 bases and 1 base, with 12 bases remaining between them. The CDR3 is 14 amino acids. The V gene's germline CDR1 is SGHTA and CDR2 FQGNSA. The chain has TRBV7-2 and TRBJ2-5; D ambiguous. The sequence derives from a man aged 18-30 years in good health. Some clones in this sample may be carry-over from other donors' samples. The sample comprised memory CD4+ T cells from PBMCs. Subset indicated: CD45RA-negative fraction. CDR3 loop: CASSPNQVQETQYF. The CDR3 DNA is TGTGCCAGCAGTCCTAACCAGGTCCAAGAGACCCAGTACTTC.